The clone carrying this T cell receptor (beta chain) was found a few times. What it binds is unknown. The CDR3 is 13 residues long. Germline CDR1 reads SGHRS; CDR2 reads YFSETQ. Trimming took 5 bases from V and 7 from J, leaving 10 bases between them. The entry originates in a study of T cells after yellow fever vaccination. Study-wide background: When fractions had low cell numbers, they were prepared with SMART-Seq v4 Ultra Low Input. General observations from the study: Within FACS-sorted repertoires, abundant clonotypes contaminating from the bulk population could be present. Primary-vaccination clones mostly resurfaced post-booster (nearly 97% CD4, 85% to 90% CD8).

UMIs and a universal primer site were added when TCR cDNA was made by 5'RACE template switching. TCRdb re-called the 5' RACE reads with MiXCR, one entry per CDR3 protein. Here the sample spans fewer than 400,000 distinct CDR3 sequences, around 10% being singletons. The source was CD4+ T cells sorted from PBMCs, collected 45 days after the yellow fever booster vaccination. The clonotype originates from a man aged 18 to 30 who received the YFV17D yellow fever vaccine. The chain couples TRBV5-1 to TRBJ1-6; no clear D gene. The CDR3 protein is CASRPEPNSPLHF. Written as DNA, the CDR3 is TGCGCCAGCAGACCGGAACCAAATTCACCCCTCCACTTT.